One TCR beta chain is described in this entry. What it binds is not known. This specimen comes from a study of T cells in localized non-small cell lung cancer. General observations from the study: Out of the top 100 tumor clones, a median about 58 were seen in adjacent lung. Owing to sequencing of a solitary tumor region, heterogeneity cannot be discounted. Patients showing higher blood T cell density tended to see longer overall survival.

The CDR3 is made up of 16 amino acids. The V segment lost 5 bases and the J segment 8 bases; nucleotides outside the gene matches: 11. Germline V gene data show CDR1 as SGHRS and CDR2 as YFSETQ. Clones were read by immunoSEQ multiplex PCR, and TCRdb kept only the in-frame ones, dropping some. Of 50,000 or so clones listed, around three quarters are singletons. This specimen was PBMCs, taken before any cancer treatment. The chain uses TRBV5-1 and TRBJ2-1; 12 bases are shared with TRBD2. The TCR originated in a woman aged 40 to 75 with stage II lung adenocarcinoma. CDR3 in DNA: TGCGCCAGCAGAGAATCTAGCGGGGGGGCCGGGGATGAGCAGTTCTTC. It codes for CASRESSGGAGDEQFF. The complete variable domain, with remaining parts taken from reference TRBV5-1 and TRBJ2-1, reads KAGVTQTPRYLIKTRGQQVTLSCSPISGHRSVSWYQQTPGQGLQFLFEYFSETQRNKGNFPGRFSGRQFSNSRSEMNVSTLELGDSALYLCASRESSGGAGDEQFFGPGTRLTVL.